Below are 17 T cell receptor beta chains sequenced from a single sample in a study of Graves' ophthalmopathy and Graves' hyperthyroidism. Using RNA transcripts, the TCR beta CDR3 regions were amplified. RT-PCR with HTBI primers came first, then second-round multiplex PCR. TCRdb analysed the multiplex PCR reads with MiXCR anew, one entry per CDR3 protein. The sample consists of more than 300,000 distinct CDR3 sequences, 17% of them appearing once. Material: peripheral blood. Receptors were obtained from an adult woman with stable Graves' hyperthyroidism.

This clonotype was seen ten or more times. The chain has TRBV18 and TRBJ1-1, with D perhaps TRBD1 (5 bases). The CDR3 length is 14 residues. The V and J ends lost 1 base and 5 bases respectively, with 11 bases between them. In germline, CDR1 is KGHSH, CDR2 LQKENI. DNA for the CDR3: TGTGCCAGCTCACCACTTAGGGAGGGGACTGAAGCTTTCTTT. Translating it yields CASSPLREGTEAFF.

This clonotype showed up many times. This chain links TRBV6-1 with TRBJ1-1; no reliable D call. V lost 3 bases and J lost 1, with 9 bases in between. This CDR3 region has 14 residues. Germline assignment: CDR1 MNHNS and CDR2 SASEGT. The CDR3 sequence is CASSEIAKNTEAFF. The DNA of the CDR3 is TGTGCCAGCAGTGAGATCGCGAAGAACACTGAAGCTTTCTTT.

Many counts were recorded for this clonotype. V gene TRBV7-2 combines with J gene TRBJ1-2, with 8 positions matching TRBD1. Trimming removed 3 bases from V and 7 bases from J; junction bases left unmatched: 10. Germline V gives CDR1 SGHTA, CDR2 FQGNSA. This CDR3 has 15 residues. The CDR3 DNA is TGTGCCAGCAGCTTTCAACAGGGGGGGACAAGTGGCTACACCTTC. This translates into CASSFQQGGTSGYTF.

This clonotype was observed at least ten times. The chain is built from TRBV27 and TRBJ1-1; D remains unclear. The V end lost 1 base, the J end lost 5 bases, and 8 bases lay between the germline ends. CDR1 and CDR2 from the germline V gene are MNHEY and SMNVEV (reference sequence). There are 13 residues in the CDR3. The CDR3 sequence is CASSLLRATEAFF. The CDR3 region has the DNA TGTGCCAGCAGTTTATTACGAGCGACTGAAGCTTTCTTT.

In its sample, this clonotype was seen many times. The chain recombines TRBV30 with TRBJ1-1; D gene ambiguous. CDR1 is GTSNPN and CDR2 is SVGIG in the germline V gene (reference sequence). The CDR3 consists of 11 residues. V lost 1 base to trimming and J lost 8 bases, with 8 bases between them. The CDR3 nucleotides read TGTGCCTGGAGTGGATACGGGGAAGCTTTCTTT. Translated: CAWSGYGEAFF. The variable domain in full, with the rest retrieved from reference TRBV30 and TRBJ1-1, is SQTIHQWPATLVQPVGSPLSLECTVEGTSNPNLYWYRQAAGRGLQLLFYSVGIGQISSEVPQNLSASRPQDRQFILSSKKLLLSDSGFYLCAWSGYGEAFFGQGTRLTVV.

On this clonotype: One base away lies a much larger clone, so this may be a sequencing read error. In this CDR3 the conserved last residue, phenylalanine or tryptophan, is missing, so a read error is likely. This chain links TRBV12-3 or TRBV12-4 with TRBJ2-2; TRBD2 aligns across 11 bases. Trimming removed 7 bases from V and 7 bases from J; junction bases left unmatched: 5. There are 14 residues in the CDR3. CDR3 amino acids: CASTGTSGSGELFL. CDR3 nucleotides: TGTGCCAGCACCGGAACTAGCGGGAGCGGGGAGCTGTTTTTG.

This clonotype appeared many times. Germline and junction disagree at one end, which may indicate a read error. The CDR3 nucleotides are TGTGCCAGCAGTTTCTCTCGAGGGGGGGAAGCCAAAAACATTAAGTACTTC. This sequence encodes CASSFSRGGEAKNIKYF. The chain combines TRBV28 with TRBJ2-4; the D gene is possibly TRBD2 (7 bases). In germline, CDR1 is MDHEN, CDR2 SYDVKM. This CDR3 spans 17 amino acids.

This clonotype was counted at least ten times. The rearrangement links TRBV10-2 to TRBJ2-7; unclear D gene. Germline-derived CDR1 and CDR2 are WSHSY and SAAADI. Trimming stripped 0 bases from V and 6 bases from J, with 9 bases between. The CDR3 spans 13 residues. The CDR3 DNA sequence: TGCGCCAGCAGTGAGTCAAATTTGAGCGAGCAGTACTTC. Translated: CASSESNLSEQYF.

This clonotype was observed at least ten times. The chain joins TRBV11-2 to TRBJ1-2, with D hard to call. Germline V gives CDR1 SGHAT, CDR2 FQNNGV. Trimming took off 5 bases at V and 7 bases at J, with 14 bases between the two ends. The CDR3 length is 13 residues. CDR3 amino acids: CASSLSLRSGYTF. CDR3 bases: TGTGCCAGCAGCCTCTCCCTCCGGAGTGGCTACACCTTC. The complete variable domain, with remaining parts taken from reference TRBV11-2 and TRBJ1-2, reads EAGVAQSPRYKIIEKRQSVAFWCNPISGHATLYWYQQILGQGPKLLIQFQNNGVVDDSQLPKDRFSAERLKGVDSTLKIQPAKLEDSAVYLCASSLSLRSGYTFGSGTRLTVV.

This clonotype has ten or more counts. The chain has TRBV5-1 and TRBJ2-2; tentatively, D is TRBD1 (5 bases). Germline CDR1 is SGHRS and CDR2 is YFSETQ. Deletions cut 2 bases from V and 3 bases from J, with 11 bases between. The CDR3 has 15 residues. CDR3 region: CASSFDRAYTGELFF. CDR3 DNA: TGCGCCAGCAGCTTCGACAGAGCTTACACCGGGGAGCTGTTTTTT.

This clonotype was detected many times. This sequence joins TRBV30 and TRBJ1-2; tentative D call: TRBD1 (6 bases). The V gene lost 0 bases and the J gene lost 4 bases, with 9 bases spanning the gap. Per germline, CDR1 GTSNPN and CDR2 SVGIG (reference sequence). This CDR3 comprises 13 residues. DNA for the CDR3: TGTGCCTGGAGTGTAAAGGGGGGCTATGGCTACACCTTC. Translated: CAWSVKGGYGYTF.

This clonotype was recorded at least ten times. The CDR3 sequence: CSAPSTGGYEQYF. The CDR3 region has the DNA TGCAGTGCTCCCTCGACAGGGGGCTACGAGCAGTACTTC. This chain connects TRBV20-1 to TRBJ2-7; 9 bases match TRBD1. Trimming took 5 bases from V and 3 from J; bases not matched to a gene: 5. Germline lookup yields CDR1 DFQATT and CDR2 SNEGSKA (reference sequence). This CDR3 spans 13 amino acids.

In this sample, this clonotype turned up many times. CDR3 region: CAWSETLETQYF. The CDR3 DNA follows: TGTGCCTGGAGCGAGACCTTGGAGACCCAGTACTTC. The chain recombines TRBV30 with TRBJ2-5; no firm D call. V was cut by 3 bases and J by 5 bases, with 10 bases left in between. The CDR3 loop spans 12 amino acids. Germline values: CDR1 GTSNPN, CDR2 SVGIG (reference sequence).

This clonotype came up many times. The V and J genes are TRBV28 and TRBJ1-6; 7 bases match TRBD1. This CDR3 has 14 amino acids. The germline gives CDR1 MDHEN, CDR2 SYDVKM. The V segment lost 6 bases and the J segment 8 bases; nucleotides outside the gene matches: 7. CDR3 region: CASRLGGWDSPLHF. The CDR3 DNA is TGTGCCAGCAGATTAGGGGGCTGGGATTCACCCCTCCACTTT. Full variable domain (remainder filled in from reference TRBV28 and TRBJ1-6): DVKVTQSSRYLVKRTGEKVFLECVQDMDHENMFWYRQDPGLGLRLIYFSYDVKMKEKGDIPEGYSVSREKKERFSLILESASTNQTSMYLCASRLGGWDSPLHFGNGTRLTVT.

This clonotype occurred many times. This chain connects TRBV6-1 to TRBJ1-1; D not resolved. The germline V gene has CDR1 MNHNS and CDR2 SASEGT. The V end was cut by 7 bases, the J end by 0 bases, with 9 bases between. This CDR3 spans 13 amino acids. CDR3 loop: CASIPAVNTEAFF. CDR3 nucleotide sequence: TGTGCCAGCATTCCAGCGGTGAACACTGAAGCTTTCTTT.

J is TRBJ2-2 and V is TRBV7-2; no clear D. V shed 1 base and J shed 1 base, with 7 bases lying between them. In germline, CDR1 is SGHTA, CDR2 FQGNSA. This CDR3 is 15 amino acids long. The CDR3 spells CASSLVYGNTGELFF. The CDR3 bases are TGTGCCAGCAGCTTAGTTTACGGGAACACCGGGGAGCTGTTTTTT.

This clonotype was detected many times. The V gene is TRBV4-1, the J gene TRBJ2-7, with 7 nucleotides matching TRBD1. The CDR3 is made up of 13 amino acids. The V segment lost 6 bases and the J segment 6 bases; nucleotides outside the gene matches: 8. Germline assignment: CDR1 MGHRA and CDR2 YSYEKL. CDR3 DNA: TGCGCCAGCAGTCGCCGGGACAGCGGCGAGCAGTACTTC. It codes for CASSRRDSGEQYF.